Below, 10 T cell receptor beta chains from the same sample are listed, as sequenced in a study of blood T cell repertoires in COVID-19. Method: immunoSEQ multiplex PCR; TCRdb's copy keeps in-frame clones and lacks some. The sample carries 90,000 to 110,000 clones, roughly 83% recorded once. What was sequenced was peripheral blood. Receptors were obtained from a woman aged 55-69 years with acute or convalescent COVID-19.

The rearrangement uses TRBV19 and TRBJ1-5; 9 bases agree with TRBD1. This CDR3 has 15 amino acids. CDR1 and CDR2 from the germline V gene are LNHDA and SQIVND (reference sequence). The junction had 3 bases not matched to a gene; V was cut back by 3 bases and J by 3 bases. The chain's CDR3 is CASSMGQGYNQPQHF. In nucleotides, the CDR3 is TGTGCCAGTAGTATGGGACAGGGATACAATCAGCCCCAGCATTTT.

V and J are TRBV28 and TRBJ1-5; maybe TRBD1 (5 bases). The CDR3 contains 13 residues. The V end was cut by 5 bases, the J end by 6 bases, with 11 bases between. The germline V gene encodes CDR1 MDHEN and CDR2 SYDVKM. The DNA for the CDR3 is TGTGCCAGCAGTGAAAGGGGCGGTCAGCCCCAGCATTTT. It codes for CASSERGGQPQHF. The full variable domain, completed using reference TRBV28 and TRBJ1-5, is DVKVTQSSRYLVKRTGEKVFLECVQDMDHENMFWYRQDPGLGLRLIYFSYDVKMKEKGDIPEGYSVSREKKERFSLILESASTNQTSMYLCASSERGGQPQHFGDGTRLSIL.

This clone was detected a few times. This sequence joins TRBV19 and TRBJ1-1; 11 bases fit TRBD1. Germline assignment: CDR1 LNHDA and CDR2 SQIVND (reference sequence). V was clipped by 9 bases and J by 5 bases; unmatched bases: 5. The CDR3 totals 13 residues. CDR3 sequence (DNA): TGTGCCAGGGACAGGGGGCGTATAACTGAAGCTTTCTTT. Residues: CARDRGRITEAFF.

This clone was seen just once. This chain connects TRBV3-1 (or the pseudogene TRBV3-2) to TRBJ2-7; 8 nucleotides agree with TRBD2. The germline V gene encodes CDR1 LGHDT and CDR2 YNNKEL (reference sequence). The CDR3 length is 16 residues. V lost 1 base and J lost 0; bases outside the gene matches: 5. DNA of the CDR3: TGTGCCAGCAGCCAAGTTCCCGGGAGGGGCTCCTACGAGCAGTACTTC. Translating gives CASSQVPGRGSYEQYF.

The chain uses TRBV24-1 and TRBJ1-3; D call uncertain. The CDR3 sequence is 15 residues long. Germline V CDR1 and CDR2: KGHDR, SFDVKD. V was trimmed by 4 bases and J by 3 bases, leaving 12 bases between them. CDR3 coding DNA: TGTGCCACCAGTGACCCTTCGGCGGGTGGAAACACCATATATTTT. Protein: CATSDPSAGGNTIYF.

This clone was seen a handful of times. The chain links TRBV27 to TRBJ1-6, with TRBD1 as a possible D gene (6 bases). CDR3 size: 17 residues. With 7 bases removed from V and 8 bases from J, the gap between germline ends came to 24 bases. The germline CDR1 and CDR2 sequences are MNHEY and SMNVEV (reference sequence). CDR3 region: CASTPRGVQGFYSPLHF. The CDR3 nucleotides read TGTGCCAGCACCCCACGGGGGGTACAGGGCTTTTATTCACCCCTCCACTTT.

This CDR3 reads CASSTSRPQHF. The CDR3 coding sequence is TGTGCCAGCAGTACCTCGAGGCCCCAGCATTTT. This sequence joins TRBV28 and TRBJ1-5; D is ambiguous. V lost 5 bases, J lost 9 bases, and 8 bases lay in between. In germline, CDR1 is MDHEN, CDR2 SYDVKM. CDR3 length: 11 amino acids.

The chain links TRBV6-5 to TRBJ1-2; D is unresolved. Germline values: CDR1 MNHEY, CDR2 SVGAGI. This CDR3 has 11 residues. V was shortened by 8 bases and J by 8 bases, with 12 bases between the two germline ends. CDR3 DNA sequence: TGTGCCAGCGGCGGAGGGTTCGGCTACACCTTC. Its protein product is CASGGGFGYTF.

V is TRBV19 and J is TRBJ1-6, with D maybe TRBD1 (6 bases). CDR1 and CDR2 (germline): LNHDA, SQIVND (reference sequence). The CDR3 extends over 14 amino acids. Trimming took 1 base from V and 9 from J, leaving 10 bases between them. CDR3 sequence (DNA): TGTGCCAGTAGTATAGGACAGGTCCGTTCACCCCTCCACTTT. This sequence encodes CASSIGQVRSPLHF.

Here the CDR3 DNA reads TGTGCCAGTAGTATAGGTGGTTACGGGTCCTACGAGCAGTACTTC. This translates into CASSIGGYGSYEQYF. The chain is built from TRBV19 and TRBJ2-7; no clear D gene. This CDR3 region has 15 residues. The V gene lost 1 base and the J gene lost 1 base, with 11 bases spanning the gap. Germline CDR1 is LNHDA and CDR2 is SQIVND (reference sequence).